The rows below give T cell receptor beta chains drawn from one sample of a study of T cell repertoires in cytomegalovirus infection. Their antigens remain unidentified. TCRdb fed the reads into MiXCR, producing one record per CDR3 protein. The sample has tens of thousands of distinct CDR3 sequences, roughly 20% seen once. Specimen: PBMCs, sequenced either directly or after in vitro stimulation (not recorded which). All receptors derive from a human donor in good health (CMV status not recorded). Some clones in this sample may be carry-over from other donors' samples. CDR3s include the opening cysteine and the closing phenylalanine or tryptophan. A D gene is named only where the DNA matches it firmly. Where a row states a size, it is once, few, many or the class of an expanded clone; other rows omit it.

>TRBJ1-5|few|TRBD1|TRBV7-9
CASSLGGTDLNQPQHF
TGTGCCAGCAGCTTAGGAGGGACAGACCTCAATCAGCCCCAGCATTTT
>TRBJ2-3|-|TRBD2|TRBV20-1
CSALRAGSTDTQYF
TGCAGTGCTCTCCGAGCGGGAAGCACAGATACGCAGTATTTT
>TRBJ1-5|many|-|TRBV11-2
CASSLVGTFYDSNQPQHF
TGTGCCAGCAGCTTAGTGGGCACATTTTACGATAGCAATCAGCCCCAGCATTTT
>TRBJ2-1|-|TRBD1|TRBV6-2/TRBV6-3
CASRETGAYNEQFF
TGTGCCAGCAGAGAGACAGGGGCCTACAATGAGCAGTTCTTC
>TRBJ2-3|many|-|TRBV11-2
CASSSVGTGGWTSTDTQYF
TGTGCCAGCAGCTCGGTGGGGACGGGTGGTTGGACTAGCACAGATACGCAGTATTTT
>TRBJ2-2|few|TRBD2|TRBV27
CASSLFAGGDTGELFF
TGTGCCAGCAGTTTATTTGCGGGAGGGGACACCGGGGAGCTGTTTTTT
>TRBJ2-3|-|TRBD2|TRBV10-3
CAISTGTSGIADTQYF
TGTGCCATCAGCACCGGGACTAGCGGGATCGCAGATACGCAGTATTTT
>TRBJ2-7|-|-|TRBV20-1
CSARDQWRLDFYEQYF
TGCAGTGCTAGAGATCAGTGGAGGCTAGATTTCTACGAGCAGTACTTC
>TRBJ1-2|few|-|TRBV30
CAWSVGYGYTF
TGTGCCTGGAGTGTGGGCTATGGCTACACCTTC
>TRBJ1-1|-|-|TRBV20-1
CSAILKRDPINTEAFF
TGCAGTGCTATCTTAAAGCGAGACCCTATAAACACTGAAGCTTTCTTT
>TRBJ1-5|few|-|TRBV28
CASRRGQNSNQPQHF
TGTGCCAGTAGGAGAGGCCAGAATAGCAATCAGCCCCAGCATTTT
>TRBJ1-2|-|TRBD1|TRBV7-2
CASSSNRGGGGGYTF
TGTGCCAGCAGCTCCAACAGGGGGGGGGGGGGTGGCTACACCTTC
>TRBJ1-2|-|-|TRBV7-9
CASSTPRGGANYGYTF
TGTGCCAGCAGCACTCCCCGTGGGGGGGCCAACTATGGCTACACCTTC
>TRBJ2-3|few|-|TRBV4-3
CASSHTGTPMNTQYF
TGCGCCAGCAGCCACACCGGGACGCCCATGAATACGCAGTATTTT
>TRBJ2-5|-|-|TRBV24-1
CATSDAGVETQYF
TGTGCCACCAGTGATGCCGGGGTGGAGACCCAGTACTTC
>TRBJ2-1|few|-|TRBV19
CASSINGPGDAGNNEQFF
TGTGCCAGTAGTATAAACGGCCCCGGGGACGCAGGGAACAATGAGCAGTTCTTC
>TRBJ1-4|-|-|TRBV4-1
CASSQVGGNEKLFF
TGCGCCAGCAGCCAAGTCGGTGGGAATGAAAAACTGTTTTTT
>TRBJ2-1|-|TRBD1|TRBV15
CATSEGQAYNVQFF
TGTGCCACCAGCGAGGGACAGGCCTACAATGTGCAGTTCTTC
>TRBJ2-3|many|TRBD2|TRBV7-3
CASSYGSGTATSSTDTQYF
TGTGCCAGCAGCTACGGTAGCGGGACCGCCACCTCTAGCACAGATACGCAGTATTTT
>TRBJ1-2|-|-|TRBV7-9
CASSLGGKVHTF
TGTGCCAGCAGCTTAGGCGGGAAGGTACACACCTTC
>TRBJ1-6|few|TRBD1|TRBV6-5
CASSTGQGAYNSPLHF
TGTGCCAGCAGTACGGGACAGGGGGCCTATAATTCACCCCTCCACTTT
>TRBJ2-1|many|TRBD2|TRBV7-9
CASSLEREAPRNEQFF
TGTGCCAGCAGCTTAGAGCGGGAGGCCCCGAGGAATGAGCAGTTCTTC
>TRBJ2-7|few|TRBD1|TRBV3-1
CASSQGTGPRNEQYF
TGTGCCAGCAGCCAAGGGACAGGACCCCGAAACGAGCAGTACTTC
>TRBJ1-2|few|-|TRBV6-2/TRBV6-3
CASRPWGLAYGYTF
TGTGCCAGCAGGCCCTGGGGGCTGGCCTATGGCTACACCTTC
>TRBJ2-4|-|-|TRBV7-2
CASSPRGNIQYF
TGTGCCAGCAGCCCCCGGGGAAACATTCAGTACTTC
>TRBJ2-4|once|-|TRBV6-2/TRBV6-3
CASGSGTPRHIQYF
TGTGCCAGCGGTTCCGGGACCCCCCGACACATTCAGTACTTC
>TRBJ1-1|-|-|TRBV5-1
CASSPLVSGNTEAFF
TGCGCCAGCAGCCCCTTAGTGAGTGGGAACACTGAAGCTTTCTTT
>TRBJ2-1|few|-|TRBV11-2
CASSLVAGNLDEQFF
TGTGCCAGCAGCTTAGTGGCGGGAAATCTCGATGAGCAGTTCTTC
>TRBJ2-1|-|TRBD1|TRBV6-5
CASRMTGAAIYNEQFF
TGTGCCAGCAGAATGACAGGGGCCGCCATCTACAATGAGCAGTTCTTC
>TRBJ2-5|few|-|TRBV27
CASSSQLRETQYF
TGTGCCAGCAGTTCCCAACTAAGGGAGACCCAGTACTTC
>TRBJ1-1|-|TRBD1|TRBV4-1
CASSQPRDRGLAFF
TGCGCCAGCAGCCAACCTCGGGACAGGGGGCTAGCTTTCTTT
>TRBJ2-7|many|TRBD1|TRBV7-2
CASSRRQGSYEQYF
TGTGCCAGCAGCAGACGACAGGGTTCCTACGAGCAGTACTTC
>TRBJ2-1|few|TRBD2|TRBV4-1
CASSQGTSGVVEQFF
TGCGCCAGCAGCCAAGGTACTAGCGGGGTGGTAGAGCAGTTCTTC
>TRBJ2-1|few|-|TRBV10-3
CAISEREREQFF
TGTGCCATCAGTGAGCGGGAACGTGAGCAGTTCTTC
>TRBJ2-3|few|-|TRBV7-2
CASSLVGAGASTDTQYF
TGTGCCAGCAGCTTAGTAGGGGCAGGGGCTAGCACAGATACGCAGTATTTT
>TRBJ1-2|-|TRBD1|TRBV2
CASRTSGGDYGYTF
TGTGCCAGCAGAACGTCAGGGGGCGACTATGGCTACACCTTC
>TRBJ1-4|-|TRBD1|TRBV20-1
CSAHPIPGQGNPIATSEKLFF
TGCAGTGCTCACCCCATTCCGGGACAGGGTAACCCTATCGCAACTAGTGAAAAACTGTTTTTT
>TRBJ2-3|few|TRBD1|TRBV29-1
CSALRRDSWADTQYF
TGCAGCGCGCTCCGCCGGGACAGTTGGGCAGATACGCAGTATTTT
>TRBJ1-1|-|-|TRBV7-6
CASSATQNTEAFF
TGTGCCAGCAGCGCGACACAGAACACTGAAGCTTTCTTT
>TRBJ2-1|few|TRBD2|TRBV12-3/TRBV12-4
CAAAASGNNEQFF
TGTGCCGCAGCGGCTAGCGGGAACAATGAGCAGTTCTTC
>TRBJ1-2|few|-|TRBV6-2/TRBV6-3
CASRPGQGRYTF
TGTGCCAGTCGTCCGGGACAAGGACGCTACACCTTC
>TRBJ2-6|few|-|TRBV4-1
CASSQGPLRANVLTF
TGCGCCAGCAGCCAAGGGCCTCTTCGGGCCAACGTCCTGACTTTC
>TRBJ2-3|few|-|TRBV6-2/TRBV6-3
CASSYGGSTTDTQYF
TGTGCCAGCAGTTACGGAGGATCAACCACAGATACGCAGTATTTT
>TRBJ2-2|-|-|TRBV3-1
CASSQVGGTGELFF
TGTGCCAGCAGCCAAGTGGGCGGGACCGGGGAGCTGTTTTTT
>TRBJ2-3|-|-|TRBV3-1
CASSQKTSKGTDTQYF
TGTGCCAGCAGCCAAAAGACTAGTAAGGGCACAGATACGCAGTATTTT